This TCR beta chain was found in a study of cytomegalovirus exposure and HLA in healthy donors. From germline, CDR1 is MGHRA and CDR2 YSYEKL. The trim removed 3 bases at V and 4 bases at J, leaving 8 bases unmatched. This CDR3 has 15 residues. Study-level findings and limits: Analyzed later, most CMV-associated TCR beta chains appeared HLA-restricted.

The PCR used 60 Vbeta and 13 Jbeta primers. Clones were read by immunoSEQ multiplex PCR, and TCRdb kept only the in-frame ones, dropping some. The sample shows under 150,000 clones, roughly four fifths of them seen only once. The study sampled nominally healthy donors, though unrecorded immune exposures were likely. In the case of this clone: The antigen remains unidentified.

The chain couples TRBV4-1 to TRBJ1-1, with 7 nucleotides matching TRBD1. The source material was PBMCs. This sequence originates from a woman aged 40 to 50 in good health and CMV-seropositive. CDR3 DNA sequence: TGCGCCAGCAGCCACGTGGGACAGAGGGGCACTGAAGCTTTCTTT. Translated, it gives CASSHVGQRGTEAFF.